The source of this TCR beta chain is a study of siplizumab effects on memory and regulatory T cells. Study-level background: Paired mixed lymphocyte reactions received either siplizumab at about 0.96 ug/mL or no drug.

Germline CDR1 SEHNR, CDR2 FQNEAQ (reference sequence). This CDR3 contains 15 residues. V lost 4 bases, J lost 7 bases, and 19 bases lay in between. Turning to this clone: The target antigen is unknown.

Findings and caveats of the study: Few alloreactive clones mapped to unstimulated subsets. Unstimulated naive T cells seemed to show more diversity than memory cells did, and they also seemed to be among the major contributors to the alloresponse.

TCRdb keeps only in-frame clones here, not all; method: immunoSEQ multiplex PCR. There are 9,000 to 15,000 clones in the sample; more than 40% occur only once, and 35% to 40% lies in the top ten. Mixed lymphocyte reaction cells were cocultured at 37°C for approximately 6 days. The sequenced sample consisted of CFSE-low (dividing) CD8+ T cells sorted from an allogeneic mixed lymphocyte reaction. The V gene is TRBV7-9, the J gene TRBJ1-1; a possible D gene is TRBD1 (6 bases). This TCR derives from a human donor in good health; the cells came from an allogeneic mixed lymphocyte reaction. Some clones in this sample may be carry-over from other donors' samples. CDR3 region: CASSYITGHANEAFF. The CDR3 DNA reads TGTGCCAGCAGCTACATTACGGGACACGCCAATGAAGCTTTCTTT.